The rows below give T cell receptor beta chains drawn from one sample of a study of blood T cell repertoires in COVID-19. The repertoire was sequenced with immunoSEQ multiplex PCR; TCRdb's copy has only in-frame clones and lacks some. The data hold 17,000 or so clones, with about 90% observed a single time. Sequencing input: peripheral blood. The receptors stem from a man over 45 with active COVID-19. Both conserved end residues are part of each CDR3. The order of the fields is V gene, D gene, J gene, clone size, CDR3 DNA, CDR3 protein. D genes are given only for firm matches. Some rows mark clone size as missing; the rest say once, few, many or name a class of expanded clone.

>TRBV5-1|TRBD2|TRBJ2-2|-
TGCGCCAGCAGCGTAGCGGGAGGACTGAACACCGGGGAGCTGTTTTTT
CASSVAGGLNTGELFF
>TRBV12-3/TRBV12-4|-|TRBJ1-1|-
TGTGCCAGCAGTCGGGGGAACACTGAAGCTTTCTTT
CASSRGNTEAFF
>TRBV18|-|TRBJ1-1|-
TGTGCCAGCTCACCAGAGGGGAGGAGGAACACTGAAGCTTTCTTT
CASSPEGRRNTEAFF
>TRBV5-1|-|TRBJ2-3|-
TGCGCCAGCAGCTTGTCTTCCTACCCAGATACGCAGTATTTT
CASSLSSYPDTQYF
>TRBV6-4|TRBD1|TRBJ1-2|-
TGTGCCAGCAGCCCATTACCGGGACAGTTTTATGGCTACACCTTC
CASSPLPGQFYGYTF
>TRBV7-3|TRBD2|TRBJ2-3|-
TGTGCCAGCAGCTCCGGGACTAGCGGGAGGTCATTAGATACGCAGTATTTT
CASSSGTSGRSLDTQYF
>TRBV4-2|TRBD2|TRBJ2-1|once
TGTGCCAGCAGCCAAGATGCAACTAGCGGGAAGGCCAATGAGCAGTTCTTC
CASSQDATSGKANEQFF
>TRBV15|-|TRBJ2-5|once
TGTGCCACCAGCAGAGATCAGTTAGCTCAAGAGACCCAGTACTTC
CATSRDQLAQETQYF
>TRBV4-1|-|TRBJ1-1|-
TGCGCCAGCAGCCCTCCCCTGAGAGACACTGAAGCTTTCTTT
CASSPPLRDTEAFF
>TRBV7-9|-|TRBJ1-2|-
TGTGCCAGCAGCTTGTGGAGATACCCACCCTCCTATGGCTACACCTTC
CASSLWRYPPSYGYTF
>TRBV5-1|-|TRBJ1-5|-
TGCGCCAGCAGCTTGAACGGGGGCAATCAGCCCCAGCATTTT
CASSLNGGNQPQHF
>TRBV5-6|-|TRBJ2-7|-
TGTGCCAGCAGCTTAGGAGGGGGCTATAGCTCCTACGAGCAGTACTTC
CASSLGGGYSSYEQYF
>TRBV24-1|TRBD1|TRBJ1-2|-
TGTGCCACCAGTGAGGGGACAGGGAGGGACTATGGCTACACCTTC
CATSEGTGRDYGYTF
>TRBV3-1/TRBV3-2|-|TRBJ2-1|once
TGTGCCAGCAGGTCACCTAGCGCTAACAATGAGCAGTTCTTC
CASRSPSANNEQFF
>TRBV11-2|-|TRBJ1-1|-
TGTGCCAGCAGATCAGGGAGGAGGACTGAAGCTTTCTTT
CASRSGRRTEAFF
>TRBV28|TRBD1|TRBJ2-7|once
TGTGCCAGCAGTTTTATGACAGGGGGTTGGGGGAGGGCCCCCTACGAGCAGTACTTC
CASSFMTGGWGRAPYEQYF
>TRBV5-4|TRBD1|TRBJ2-7|-
TGTGCCAGCAGCTTGGGTGGGACAGGGGTCGAGCAGTACTTC
CASSLGGTGVEQYF
>TRBV27|TRBD1|TRBJ2-7|few
TGTGCCAGCAGTTGGGGACAGGGCTTCGCCTACGAGCAGTACTTC
CASSWGQGFAYEQYF
>TRBV28|TRBD1|TRBJ1-2|-
TGTGCCAGCAGTTTGACAGGGAACTATGGCTACACCTTC
CASSLTGNYGYTF
>TRBV4-3|-|TRBJ2-3|-
TGCGCCAGCAGCCGATCAGGAGATACGCAGTATTTT
CASSRSGDTQYF
>TRBV15|TRBD2|TRBJ2-1|-
TGTGCCACCAGCAGGGGGACTAGCGGGAGTGATGAGCAGTTCTTC
CATSRGTSGSDEQFF
>TRBV19|-|TRBJ1-2|-
TGTGCCAGTAGTCCCCGACAGTACTACTACTATGGCTACACCTTC
CASSPRQYYYYGYTF
>TRBV19|TRBD2|TRBJ2-3|-
TGTGCCAGTGGGGGGACTAGCGGTTACACAGATACGCAGTATTTT
CASGGTSGYTDTQYF
>TRBV9|-|TRBJ2-7|-
TGTGCCAGCAGCGTAGGCCCTCCCGGCTACGAGCAGTACTTC
CASSVGPPGYEQYF
>TRBV27|-|TRBJ2-7|-
TGTGCCACCCAGAGCCCCAGTTCGCGGGGGCGGGAGCAGTACTTC
CATQSPSSRGREQYF
>TRBV4-1|TRBD1|TRBJ2-7|few
TGCGCCAGCAGCCAGTCCGGGACAGGCGCCTACGAGCAGTACTTC
CASSQSGTGAYEQYF
>TRBV12-3/TRBV12-4|-|TRBJ1-1|-
TGTGCCAGCAGTTTAGGACAGGACACTGAAGCTTTCTTT
CASSLGQDTEAFF
>TRBV16|TRBD1|TRBJ2-1|-
TGTGCCAGCAGCAAACGGATTTGGACAGGGTCAAATGAGCAGTTCTTC
CASSKRIWTGSNEQFF
>TRBV2|TRBD2|TRBJ2-1|-
TGTGCCAGCAGTGGGAGCGGGAGTCTGAACAATGAGCAGTTCTTC
CASSGSGSLNNEQFF
>TRBV5-1|TRBD2|TRBJ2-1|-
TGCGCCAGCAGCCTTCTAGCGGGAGTTTACAATGAGCAGTTCTTC
CASSLLAGVYNEQFF
>TRBV12-3/TRBV12-4|-|TRBJ1-1|-
TGTGCCAGCAGTTTACAGGGGAACACTGAAGCTTTCTTT
CASSLQGNTEAFF
>TRBV5-4|TRBD2|TRBJ2-2|-
TGTGCCAGCAGTTCCGGACTAGCGGTCCTCAACACCGGGGAGCTGTTTTTT
CASSSGLAVLNTGELFF
>TRBV7-3|-|TRBJ2-1|-
TGTGCCAGCAGCTCTAGGCCCTTGAGCCATGAGCAGTTCTTC
CASSSRPLSHEQFF
>TRBV6-2/TRBV6-3|-|TRBJ1-3|-
TGTGCCAGCAGTTACTCGAGCACCTCTGGAAACACCATATATTTT
CASSYSSTSGNTIYF
>TRBV21-1|-|TRBJ2-5|-
TGTGCCAGCAGCATTTGTCCCCGCAGGTACTTC
CASSICPRRYF
>TRBV5-6|-|TRBJ2-7|few
TGTGCCAGCAGCCCCACTACGCTCCTCGGCGAGCAGTACTTC
CASSPTTLLGEQYF
>TRBV4-3|TRBD1|TRBJ2-2|-
TGCGCCAGCAGCCAGGGGCCCGGGACAGAAGGCGGGGAGCTGTTTTTT
CASSQGPGTEGGELFF
>TRBV24-1|-|TRBJ1-1|-
TGTGCCACCAGGCGGGGGGCCTCTGAAGCTTTCTTT
CATRRGASEAFF
>TRBV28|-|TRBJ1-2|-
TGTGCCAGCAGTGGGGACACTGGCTACACCTTC
CASSGDTGYTF
>TRBV29-1|-|TRBJ1-2|-
TGCAGCGTTGAAGCCTATGACAAGGAAGTTTTCTATGGCTACACCTTC
CSVEAYDKEVFYGYTF
>TRBV4-1|TRBD1|TRBJ2-7|-
TGCGCCAGCAGCCAAATAGGGGGCCGACAGGGGGCTTACGAGCAGTACTTC
CASSQIGGRQGAYEQYF
>TRBV5-1|-|TRBJ2-2|-
TGCGCCAGCGCCGGGGCCGGGGAGCTGTTTTTT
CASAGAGELFF
>TRBV5-1|-|TRBJ2-1|-
TGCGCCAGCACCATTAGCGGTTACAATGAGCAGTTCTTC
CASTISGYNEQFF
>TRBV28|TRBD1|TRBJ1-2|-
TGTGCCACCGACTCGGGACAGCTTAACTATGGCTACACCTTC
CATDSGQLNYGYTF
>TRBV6-4|TRBD1|TRBJ2-1|-
TGTGCCAGCAGTGCCCTGGGACAGGCAACTTACAATGAGCAGTTCTTC
CASSALGQATYNEQFF
>TRBV19|TRBD1|TRBJ2-5|-
TGTGCCAGTAGTAAGAGGACAGGGGCTCACCAAGAGACCCAGTACTTC
CASSKRTGAHQETQYF